This entry lists 14 T cell receptor beta chains sequenced from one sample in a study of blood T cell repertoires in COVID-19. Measured with immunoSEQ multiplex PCR; TCRdb has only the in-frame clones, and not every one. The top ten clones hold 1.4% of a sample with hundreds of thousands of clones, more than 80% of them seen once. Specimen: peripheral blood. The receptors originated from a woman under 40 with active or convalescent COVID-19.

The gene calls are TRBV19 and TRBJ2-2; 9 bases map to TRBD2. V dropped 5 bases and J dropped 4; count of bases not matched to a gene: 5. The length of the CDR3 is 15 residues. Germline V CDR1 and CDR2: LNHDA, SQIVND (reference sequence). This CDR3 reads CASSGGLATTGELFF. CDR3 nucleotide sequence: TGTGCCAGTAGTGGAGGACTAGCGACCACCGGGGAGCTGTTTTTT.

The chain has TRBV7-9 and TRBJ2-5, with D perhaps TRBD1 (5 bases). The CDR3 is made up of 14 amino acids. The germline V gene has CDR1 SEHNR and CDR2 FQNEAQ (reference sequence). V gave up 0 bases and J gave up 5 bases, with 10 bases separating them. CDR3 loop: CASSLAPGPETQYF. CDR3 coding DNA: TGTGCCAGCAGCTTAGCTCCAGGGCCCGAGACCCAGTACTTC.

J is TRBJ2-1 and V is TRBV24-1, with 14 bases that match TRBD2. From germline, CDR1 is KGHDR and CDR2 SFDVKD. After removal of 4 bases from V and 7 bases from J, the junction contained 5 bases not matched to a gene. The length of the CDR3 is 16 residues. CDR3 DNA sequence: TGTGCCACCAGTGAGGCCGGGACTAGCGGGAGAAATGAGCAGTTCTTC. Its protein product is CATSEAGTSGRNEQFF.

For the CDR3, the DNA is TGCGCCAGCAGCTATACTCTCGACGAGCAGTACTTC. The encoded protein is CASSYTLDEQYF. The chain combines TRBV5-1 with TRBJ2-7; D gene ambiguous. CDR1 and CDR2 (germline): SGHRS, YFSETQ. V lost 3 bases and J lost 5, with 9 bases in between. The CDR3 runs 12 residues.

This clone was detected a few times. The chain employs TRBV4-2 and TRBJ1-1; TRBD1 matches at 7 bases. Trimming took 6 bases from V and 1 from J; bases not matched to a gene: 5. The CDR3 totals 14 residues. From germline, CDR1 is LGHNA and CDR2 YNFKEQ. The CDR3 nucleotides read TGTGCCAGCAGTGACAGGGATCCGAACACTGAAGCTTTCTTT. This translates into CASSDRDPNTEAFF.

The chain recombines TRBV4-1 with TRBJ1-1, with D hard to call. The CDR3 covers 14 residues. V lost 3 bases and J lost 0, with 8 bases in between. The germline gives CDR1 MGHRA, CDR2 YSYEKL. The CDR3 sequence: CASSQITLNTEAFF. In nucleotides, the CDR3 is TGCGCCAGCAGCCAGATAACATTGAACACTGAAGCTTTCTTT.

This chain connects TRBV30 to TRBJ2-6; D possibly corresponds to TRBD1 (6 bases). Germline-derived CDR1 and CDR2 are GTSNPN and SVGIG (reference sequence). CDR3 size: 12 residues. Trimming removed 8 bases from V and 2 bases from J, with 7 bases in between. This CDR3 reads CATGPGANVLTF. CDR3 in DNA: TGTGCCACAGGGCCTGGGGCCAACGTCCTGACTTTC.

The chain carries TRBV19 and TRBJ2-5, with 10 nucleotides matching TRBD2. CDR3 length equals 13 residues. The V segment lost 10 bases and the J segment 1 base; nucleotides outside the gene matches: 3. From germline, CDR1 is LNHDA and CDR2 SQIVND (reference sequence). The CDR3 here is CATSGSAQETQYF. CDR3 sequence (DNA): TGTGCCACTAGCGGGAGCGCCCAAGAGACCCAGTACTTC.

The genes are TRBV18 and TRBJ1-4; the D is unclear. This CDR3 has 14 amino acids. Germline V gene sequence: CDR1 KGHSH, CDR2 LQKENI. The V gene lost 1 base and the J gene lost 4 bases, with 7 bases spanning the gap. The CDR3: CASSPRQDNEKLFF. CDR3 nucleotide sequence: TGTGCCAGCTCACCACGGCAGGATAATGAAAAACTGTTTTTT.

The DNA of the CDR3 is TGTGCCAGTAGTATCCTGGCACGGACAGGGTACTTCTTT. It is translated as CASSILARTGYFF. The gene calls are TRBV19 and TRBJ1-1; 8 bases are a match to TRBD1. The CDR3 extends over 13 amino acids. CDR1 is LNHDA, CDR2 SQIVND, per germline (reference sequence). V trimming: 3 bases; J trimming: 14 bases; junction bases outside the gene matches: 11.

The chain is built from TRBV3-1 (or the pseudogene TRBV3-2) and TRBJ1-1; no definite D call. V was cut by 2 bases and J by 5 bases, with 21 bases left in between. The CDR3 contains 17 residues. CDR1 is LGHDT, CDR2 YNNKEL, per germline (reference sequence). The CDR3 DNA is TGTGCCAGCAGCCAACACATGCCGGGGTTTCGGGTTACTGAAGCTTTCTTT. Its translation is CASSQHMPGFRVTEAFF.

The chain joins TRBV11-2 to TRBJ1-6, with unresolved D. Germline values: CDR1 SGHAT, CDR2 FQNNGV. The V and J ends lost 5 bases and 5 bases respectively, with 13 bases between them. This CDR3 has 15 amino acids. The DNA for the CDR3 is TGTGCCAGCAGCACTATTGGATCCGATAATTCACCCCTCCACTTT. Translated, it gives CASSTIGSDNSPLHF.

The genes are TRBV5-4 and TRBJ2-1; D is unresolved. The CDR3 has 13 amino acids. With 2 bases removed from V and 4 bases from J, the gap between germline ends came to 7 bases. Per the germline V gene, CDR1 is SGHNT and CDR2 is YYREEE (reference sequence). The CDR3 sequence: CASSFPGYNEQFF. The CDR3 DNA is TGTGCCAGCAGCTTTCCCGGGTACAATGAGCAGTTCTTC.

The rearrangement uses TRBV11-2 and TRBJ1-1; D uncertain. V lost 1 base, J lost 4 bases, and 10 bases lay in between. Germline CDR1 is SGHAT and CDR2 is FQNNGV. The CDR3 runs to 14 residues. The CDR3 sequence is CASSLGVTGTEAFF. The DNA for the CDR3 is TGTGCCAGCAGCTTAGGGGTGACGGGCACTGAAGCTTTCTTT.